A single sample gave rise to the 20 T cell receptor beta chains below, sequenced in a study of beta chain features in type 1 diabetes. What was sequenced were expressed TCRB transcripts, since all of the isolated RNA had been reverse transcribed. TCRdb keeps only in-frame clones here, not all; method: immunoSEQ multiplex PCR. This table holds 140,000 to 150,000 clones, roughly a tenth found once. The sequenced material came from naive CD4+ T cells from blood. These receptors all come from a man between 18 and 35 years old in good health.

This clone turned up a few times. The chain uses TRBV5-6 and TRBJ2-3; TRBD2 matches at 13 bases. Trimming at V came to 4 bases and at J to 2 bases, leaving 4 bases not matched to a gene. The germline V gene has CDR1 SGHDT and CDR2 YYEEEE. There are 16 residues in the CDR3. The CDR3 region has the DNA TGTGCCAGCAGCGGGGGACTAGCGGGGCCCACAGATACGCAGTATTTT. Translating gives CASSGGLAGPTDTQYF.

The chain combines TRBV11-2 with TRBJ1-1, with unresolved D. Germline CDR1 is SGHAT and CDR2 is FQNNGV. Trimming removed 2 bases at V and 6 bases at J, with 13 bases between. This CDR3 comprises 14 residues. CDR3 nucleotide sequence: TGTGCCAGCAGCTTAAGGGCCGGGAGCGCTGAAGCTTTCTTT. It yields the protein CASSLRAGSAEAFF.

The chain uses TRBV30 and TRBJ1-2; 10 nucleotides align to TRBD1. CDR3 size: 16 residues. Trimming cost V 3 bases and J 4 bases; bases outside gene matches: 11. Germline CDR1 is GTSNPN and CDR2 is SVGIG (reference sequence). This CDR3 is CAWSLLGTGVIYGYTF. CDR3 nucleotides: TGTGCCTGGAGCCTACTCGGGACAGGGGTGATCTATGGCTACACCTTC.

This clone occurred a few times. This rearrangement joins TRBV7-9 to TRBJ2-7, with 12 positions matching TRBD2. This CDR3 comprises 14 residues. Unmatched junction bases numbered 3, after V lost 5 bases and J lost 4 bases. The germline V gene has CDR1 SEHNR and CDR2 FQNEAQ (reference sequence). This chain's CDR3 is CASSKTSGGYEQYF. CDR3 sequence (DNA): TGTGCCAGCAGCAAAACTAGCGGGGGGTACGAGCAGTACTTC. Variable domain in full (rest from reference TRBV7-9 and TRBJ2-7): DTGVSQNPRHKITKRGQNVTFRCDPISEHNRLYWYRQTLGQGPEFLTYFQNEAQLEKSRLLSDRFSAERPKGSFSTLEIQRTEQGDSAMYLCASSKTSGGYEQYFGPGTRLTVT.

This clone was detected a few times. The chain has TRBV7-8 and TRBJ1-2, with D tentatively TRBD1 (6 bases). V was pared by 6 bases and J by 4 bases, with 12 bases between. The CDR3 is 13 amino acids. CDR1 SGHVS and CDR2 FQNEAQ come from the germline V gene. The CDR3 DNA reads TGTGCCAGCAGGCCAACAGGGAGCTATGGCTACACCTTC. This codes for CASRPTGSYGYTF.

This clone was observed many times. In nucleotides, the CDR3 is TGCGCCAGCACTCGACTAGCGGGCAAAGAAGAGACCCAGTACTTC. Encoded protein: CASTRLAGKEETQYF. The V gene is TRBV4-1, the J gene TRBJ2-5, with TRBD2 matching 10 bases. J lost 3 bases, V lost 7 bases, and 8 bases had no gene match. Germline CDR1 is MGHRA and CDR2 is YSYEKL. The CDR3 has 15 amino acids.

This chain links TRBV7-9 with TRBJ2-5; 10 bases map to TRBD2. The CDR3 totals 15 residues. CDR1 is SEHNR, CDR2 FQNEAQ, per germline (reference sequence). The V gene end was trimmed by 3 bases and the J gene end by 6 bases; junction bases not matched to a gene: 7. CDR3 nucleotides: TGTGCCAGCAGCTTTGGTTCTAGCGGGGGAAAGACCCAGTACTTC. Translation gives CASSFGSSGGKTQYF.

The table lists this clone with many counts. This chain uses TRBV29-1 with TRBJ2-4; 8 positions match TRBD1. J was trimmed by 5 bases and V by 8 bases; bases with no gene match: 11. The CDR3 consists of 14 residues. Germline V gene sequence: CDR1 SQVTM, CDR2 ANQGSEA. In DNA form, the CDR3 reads TGCAGCATCGGCCCCGGGACAGGAGAAAACATTCAGTACTTC. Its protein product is CSIGPGTGENIQYF.

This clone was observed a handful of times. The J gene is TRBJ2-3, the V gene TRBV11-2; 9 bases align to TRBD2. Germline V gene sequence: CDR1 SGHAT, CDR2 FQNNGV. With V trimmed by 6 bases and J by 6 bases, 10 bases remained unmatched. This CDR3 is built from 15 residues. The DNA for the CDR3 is TGTGCCAGCAGGCCGCTAGCGGGGAAATGGGATACGCAGTATTTT. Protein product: CASRPLAGKWDTQYF.

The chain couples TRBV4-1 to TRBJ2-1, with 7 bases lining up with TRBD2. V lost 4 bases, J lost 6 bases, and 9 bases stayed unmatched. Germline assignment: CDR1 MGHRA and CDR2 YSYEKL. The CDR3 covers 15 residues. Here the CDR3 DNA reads TGCGCCAGCAGCCCCTCACGGGGAGGGCGCAATGAGCAGTTCTTC. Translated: CASSPSRGGRNEQFF.

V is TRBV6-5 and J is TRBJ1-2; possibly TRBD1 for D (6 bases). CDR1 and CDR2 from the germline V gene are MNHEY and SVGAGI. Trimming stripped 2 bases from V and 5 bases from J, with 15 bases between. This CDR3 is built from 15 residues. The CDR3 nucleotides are TGTGCCAGCAGTTACACCGGGGGGGCAGAATATGGCTACACCTTC. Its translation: CASSYTGGAEYGYTF.

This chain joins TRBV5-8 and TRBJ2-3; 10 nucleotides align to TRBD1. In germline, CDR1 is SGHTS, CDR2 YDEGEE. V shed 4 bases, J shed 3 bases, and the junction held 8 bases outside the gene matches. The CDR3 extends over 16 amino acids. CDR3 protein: CASSDRWTGGTDTQYF. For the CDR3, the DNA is TGTGCCAGCAGCGACCGTTGGACAGGGGGAACAGATACGCAGTATTTT.

Written as DNA, the CDR3 is TGTGCCTGGAGTGGGGGCCGCAATCAGCCCCAGCATTTT. As protein: CAWSGGRNQPQHF. The J gene is TRBJ1-5, the V gene TRBV30; D may be TRBD1 (5 bases). The CDR3 extends over 13 amino acids. With 1 base removed from V and 2 bases from J, the gap between germline ends came to 6 bases. CDR1 and CDR2 from the germline V gene are GTSNPN and SVGIG (reference sequence).

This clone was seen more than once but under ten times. The CDR3 DNA reads TGTGCCATCAGTGACTTATCGAACAGATACGAGCAGTACTTC. It translates to CAISDLSNRYEQYF. The V and J genes are TRBV10-3 and TRBJ2-7; D is uncertain. The CDR3 consists of 14 residues. CDR1 and CDR2 (germline): ENHRY, SYGVKD. V was pared by 3 bases and J by 4 bases, with 13 bases between.

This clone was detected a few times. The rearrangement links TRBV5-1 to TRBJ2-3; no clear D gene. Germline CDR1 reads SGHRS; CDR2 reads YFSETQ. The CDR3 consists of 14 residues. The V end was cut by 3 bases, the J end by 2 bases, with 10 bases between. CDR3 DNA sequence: TGCGCCAGCAGCTCCGTAGACTCCACAGATACGCAGTATTTT. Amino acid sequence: CASSSVDSTDTQYF.

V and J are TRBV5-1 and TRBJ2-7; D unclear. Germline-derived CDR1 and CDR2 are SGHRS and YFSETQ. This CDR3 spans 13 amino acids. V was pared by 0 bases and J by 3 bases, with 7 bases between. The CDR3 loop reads CASSLASDYEQYF. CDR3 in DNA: TGCGCCAGCAGCTTGGCCTCAGACTACGAGCAGTACTTC.

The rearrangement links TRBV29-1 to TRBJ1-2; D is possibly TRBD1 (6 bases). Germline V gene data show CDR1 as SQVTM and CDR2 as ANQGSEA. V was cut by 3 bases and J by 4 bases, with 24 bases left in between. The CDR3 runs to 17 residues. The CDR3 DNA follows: TGCAGCGTTGACTTTCAGGGGAGTGACTCGGGGCTCTATGGCTACACCTTC. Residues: CSVDFQGSDSGLYGYTF.

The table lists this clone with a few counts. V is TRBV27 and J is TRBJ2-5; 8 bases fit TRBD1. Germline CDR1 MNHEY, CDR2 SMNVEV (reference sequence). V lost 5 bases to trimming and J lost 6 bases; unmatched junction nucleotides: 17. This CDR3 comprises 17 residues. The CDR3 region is CASSHRDRTIPRQTQYF. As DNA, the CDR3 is TGTGCCAGCAGTCACCGGGACAGGACAATACCAAGACAGACCCAGTACTTC.

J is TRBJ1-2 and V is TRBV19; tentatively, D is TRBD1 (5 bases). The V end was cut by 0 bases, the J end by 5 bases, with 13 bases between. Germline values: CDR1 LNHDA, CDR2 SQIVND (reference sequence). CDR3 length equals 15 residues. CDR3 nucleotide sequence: TGTGCCAGTAGTATAGAGGGCAGGGCAATGTATGGCTACACCTTC. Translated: CASSIEGRAMYGYTF.

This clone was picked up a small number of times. CDR3 residues: CASSQQERETQYF. In DNA, the CDR3 is TGCGCCAGCAGCCAGCAGGAACGGGAGACCCAGTACTTC. The V call is TRBV5-1, the J call TRBJ2-5; no firm D call. Trimming cost V 4 bases and J 5 bases, with 12 bases left between them. The germline CDR1 and CDR2 sequences are SGHRS and YFSETQ. The CDR3 consists of 13 residues. Variable domain in full (rest from reference TRBV5-1 and TRBJ2-5): KAGVTQTPRYLIKTRGQQVTLSCSPISGHRSVSWYQQTPGQGLQFLFEYFSETQRNKGNFPGRFSGRQFSNSRSEMNVSTLELGDSALYLCASSQQERETQYFGPGTRLLVL.